The entry that follows covers one TCR beta chain sequence. In the authors' methods: Estimation of nucleated cell counts relied on the amplification of reference gene primers. The repertoire was sequenced with immunoSEQ multiplex PCR; TCRdb's copy has only in-frame clones and lacks some. For V, J and clone size, that table is used; D and trimming come from the DNA. The profile covers about 58,000 clones, with approximately 86% appearing a single time and 7.4% taken by the ten largest. This entry is derived from a study of blood T cell repertoires in COVID-19. The CDR3 covers 15 residues. Germline V lookup: CDR1 SGHTA, CDR2 FQGNSA. The V end was cut by 4 bases, the J end by 10 bases, with 17 bases between.

Material: peripheral blood. The receptor's source is a human donor with active COVID-19. The donor label of this sample is uncertain. The chain employs TRBV7-2 and TRBJ1-6; weak D call: TRBD1 (6 bases). The DNA for the CDR3 is TGTGCCAGCAGCTCCACAGGGTTGAGCATGTCACCCCTCCACTTT. This encodes CASSSTGLSMSPLHF.